The 30 T cell receptor beta chains reported below all come from one sample, sequenced in a study of T cells in narcolepsy. Profiling relied on immunoSEQ multiplex PCR, and the TCRdb table lists in-frame clones only, not all of them. The table has some 30,000 clones, around 80% seen once. Sequencing used memory (CD45RA-) CD4+ T cells from blood. The source of these receptors is a human donor in good health.

In nucleotides, the CDR3 is TGTGCCAGCAGCCCGCAGGGGGTTGGGCAGTTCTTC. This gives the protein CASSPQGVGQFF. The gene calls are TRBV7-2 and TRBJ2-1; 7 nucleotides align to TRBD1. The CDR3 spans 12 residues. Germline V gives CDR1 SGHTA, CDR2 FQGNSA. V gave up 5 bases and J gave up 12 bases; unmatched junction bases: 7.

This clone was seen a handful of times. This sequence joins TRBV27 and TRBJ2-3, with 12 bases fitting TRBD2. The junction had 7 bases not matched to a gene; V was cut back by 6 bases and J by 6 bases. This CDR3 spans 15 amino acids. The V gene's germline CDR1 is MNHEY and CDR2 SMNVEV (reference sequence). CDR3 residues: CASRLTSGSGDTQYF. The CDR3 coding sequence is TGTGCCAGCAGACTGACTAGCGGGAGCGGGGATACGCAGTATTTT.

This clone occurred a few times. The chain joins TRBV2 to TRBJ1-6; perhaps TRBD1 as D (5 bases). The CDR3 extends over 16 amino acids. CDR1 is SNHLY, CDR2 FYNNEI, per germline. The germline V and J ends were trimmed by 4 bases and 0 bases, with 10 bases remaining between them. Written as DNA, the CDR3 is TGTGCCAGCAGTGGACAGCCTAGCTCCTATAATTCACCCCTCCACTTT. Its protein is CASSGQPSSYNSPLHF.

The V gene is TRBV6-5, the J gene TRBJ2-7, with D unresolved. CDR1 is MNHEY and CDR2 is SVGAGI in the germline V gene. CDR3 size: 11 residues. Trimming left V 2 bases short and J 6 bases short, with 5 bases between. DNA for the CDR3: TGTGCCAGCAGTTACGTCGGCGAGCAGTACTTC. Translated, it gives CASSYVGEQYF.

This sequence joins TRBV5-1 and TRBJ1-2, with a weak D call TRBD1 (6 bases). CDR3 length equals 13 residues. Germline V gives CDR1 SGHRS, CDR2 YFSETQ. Trimming left V 6 bases short and J 8 bases short, with 17 bases between. The DNA of the CDR3 is TGCGCCAGCAAGTGGGGGGCTGGGCGCGGCTACACCTTC. Protein: CASKWGAGRGYTF.

The rearrangement uses TRBV5-5 and TRBJ1-2; 9 bases match TRBD1. CDR1 and CDR2 from the germline V gene are SGHKS and YYEKEE (reference sequence). With 5 bases clipped from V and 12 bases from J, the junction kept 17 bases outside the gene matches. This CDR3 is built from 15 residues. CDR3: CASSPSPGQGLDNTF. The CDR3 nucleotides read TGTGCCAGCAGTCCATCTCCGGGACAGGGTTTGGACAACACCTTC.

The chain joins TRBV9 to TRBJ1-3; no reliable D call. Trimming removed 0 bases at V and 1 base at J, with 11 bases between. The germline V gene encodes CDR1 SGDLS and CDR2 YYNGEE. The CDR3 loop spans 16 amino acids. The CDR3 reads CASSVGGWASGNTIYF. Here the CDR3 DNA reads TGTGCCAGCAGCGTAGGAGGTTGGGCGTCTGGAAACACCATATATTTT.

V gene TRBV5-1 combines with J gene TRBJ2-1, with D maybe TRBD2 (6 bases). The germline CDR1 and CDR2 sequences are SGHRS and YFSETQ. Trimming removed 5 bases from V and 7 bases from J, with 19 bases in between. The CDR3 has 15 residues. CDR3 region: CASSRSGAAENEQFF. Here the CDR3 DNA reads TGCGCCAGCAGTAGGTCGGGAGCTGCCGAGAATGAGCAGTTCTTC.

J is TRBJ1-2 and V is TRBV4-2; 11 nucleotides match TRBD1. Trimming took 1 base from V and 0 from J; bases not matched to a gene: 7. CDR1 and CDR2 (germline): LGHNA, YNFKEQ. The CDR3 has 18 residues. Written as DNA, the CDR3 is TGTGCCAGCAGCCAAGCCATTCGGACAGGGGGCTCTAACTATGGCTACACCTTC. Amino acid sequence: CASSQAIRTGGSNYGYTF.

This chain links TRBV6-6 with TRBJ2-1; 7 bases agree with TRBD2. Trimming removed 5 bases from V and 0 bases from J; junction bases left unmatched: 1. Looked up from germline, CDR1 is MNHNY and CDR2 is SVGAGI (reference sequence). The CDR3 has 14 residues. The CDR3 protein is CASSPSGSYNEQFF. In nucleotides, the CDR3 is TGTGCCAGCAGTCCTAGCGGCTCCTACAATGAGCAGTTCTTC.

CDR3 sequence: CASSLVANEQFF. Written as DNA, the CDR3 is TGTGCCAGCAGCTTGGTAGCAAATGAGCAGTTCTTC. The chain is built from TRBV5-4 and TRBJ2-1; D remains ambiguous. Trimming pared 0 bases from V and 7 bases from J, leaving 5 bases between. The CDR3 sequence is 12 residues long. Germline CDR1 reads SGHNT; CDR2 reads YYREEE (reference sequence).

V and J are TRBV28 and TRBJ1-6; no firm D call. In germline, CDR1 is MDHEN, CDR2 SYDVKM. Between the trimmed V and J ends, which lost 7 bases and 6 bases, there was a span of 10 bases. The CDR3 is 13 residues long. The CDR3 loop reads CASTPSLNSPLHF. CDR3 in DNA: TGTGCCAGCACCCCTTCCCTTAATTCACCCCTCCACTTT.

The CDR3 spells CASSAPAKETQYF. CDR3 coding DNA: TGTGCCAGCAGCGCCCCTGCAAAAGAGACCCAGTACTTC. The chain uses TRBV7-2 and TRBJ2-5; no reliable D call. Trimming cost V 5 bases and J 3 bases, with 10 bases left between them. CDR3 length: 13 residues. CDR1 is SGHTA and CDR2 is FQGNSA in the germline V gene. The full variable domain, in which reference TRBV7-2 and TRBJ2-5 provide the parts outside the CDR3, is GAGVSQSPSNKVTEKGKDVELRCDPISGHTALYWYRQSLGQGLEFLIYFQGNSAPDKSGLPSDRFSAERTGGSVSTLTIQRTQQEDSAVYLCASSAPAKETQYFGPGTRLLVL.

CDR3 residues: CASSYFGGKDGYTF. CDR3 coding DNA: TGTGCCAGCAGTTACTTTGGTGGCAAGGATGGCTACACCTTC. The chain couples TRBV6-5 to TRBJ1-2; no reliable D call. Trimming took 1 base from V and 6 from J, leaving 12 bases between them. The CDR3 contains 14 residues. From germline, CDR1 is MNHEY and CDR2 SVGAGI.

The chain is built from TRBV9 and TRBJ1-2; maybe TRBD1 (6 bases). The CDR3 is made up of 15 amino acids. V lost 4 bases, J lost 2 bases, and 15 bases lay in between. Germline-derived CDR1 and CDR2 are SGDLS and YYNGEE. CDR3 sequence: CASSPSQGTNYGYTF. CDR3 in DNA: TGTGCCAGCAGCCCCAGCCAGGGGACAAACTATGGCTACACCTTC.

This chain uses TRBV6-5 with TRBJ1-1, with D hard to call. The CDR3 contains 14 residues. Germline CDR1 and CDR2: MNHEY and SVGAGI. V lost 3 bases and J lost 0, with 8 bases in between. The CDR3 reads CASSYGNLNTEAFF. The CDR3 region has the DNA TGTGCCAGCAGTTATGGGAACCTGAACACTGAAGCTTTCTTT.

This clone was observed a single time. This rearrangement joins TRBV12-5 to TRBJ2-3; D gene uncertain. CDR1 and CDR2 from the germline V gene are LGHNT and FRNRAP. This CDR3 has 12 residues. The germline V and J ends were trimmed by 3 bases and 4 bases, with 5 bases remaining between them. CDR3 sequence reads: CASGFRPDTQYF. The CDR3 region has the DNA TGTGCTAGTGGTTTTAGACCAGATACGCAGTATTTT.

The chain recombines TRBV19 with TRBJ1-1, with 9 bases that match TRBD1. Losses at the gene ends were 7 bases for V and 1 base for J; bases not matched to a gene: 7. Germline CDR1 and CDR2: LNHDA and SQIVND (reference sequence). This CDR3 spans 15 amino acids. Here the CDR3 reads CASIQGAWGNTEAFF. Written as DNA, the CDR3 is TGTGCCAGTATACAGGGGGCTTGGGGGAACACTGAAGCTTTCTTT.

This clone rates as medium-sized (0.01 to 0.1%). The rearrangement uses TRBV28 and TRBJ1-1; perhaps TRBD1 as D (5 bases). The V gene's germline CDR1 is MDHEN and CDR2 SYDVKM. V lost 6 bases, J lost 1 base, and 12 bases lay in between. The CDR3 is 14 amino acids. CDR3 DNA: TGTGCCAGCAGACCGAGCGGGACGAACACTGAAGCTTTCTTT. This codes for CASRPSGTNTEAFF. The variable domain in full, completed from reference TRBV28 and TRBJ1-1, reads DVKVTQSSRYLVKRTGEKVFLECVQDMDHENMFWYRQDPGLGLRLIYFSYDVKMKEKGDIPEGYSVSREKKERFSLILESASTNQTSMYLCASRPSGTNTEAFFGQGTRLTVV.

The V and J genes are TRBV7-2 and TRBJ2-1, with TRBD1 identical over 9 bases. The CDR3 loop spans 15 amino acids. Germline V gene data show CDR1 as SGHTA and CDR2 as FQGNSA. Trimming cost V 3 bases and J 3 bases; bases outside gene matches: 3. The CDR3 loop reads CASSLGQGYYNEQFF. For the CDR3, the DNA is TGTGCCAGCAGCTTGGGACAGGGCTACTACAATGAGCAGTTCTTC.

This chain joins TRBV2 and TRBJ2-7; no clear D. V was trimmed by 3 bases and J by 0 bases, leaving 12 bases between them. CDR3 length: 15 amino acids. The V gene's germline CDR1 is SNHLY and CDR2 FYNNEI. CDR3 coding DNA: TGTGCCAGCAGTGAGAATAGGGCCTCCTCCTACGAGCAGTACTTC. It codes for CASSENRASSYEQYF.

This clone was observed once. The gene calls are TRBV5-1 and TRBJ2-5, with a tentative D call TRBD2 (6 bases). The DNA end lines up better with TRBJ2-7; the J call may be wrong. This CDR3 contains 16 residues. The germline V gene encodes CDR1 SGHRS and CDR2 YFSETQ. CDR3 region: CASSIHLGTANYEQYF. The DNA of the CDR3 is TGCGCCAGCAGCATACATCTGGGGACTGCGAATTACGAGCAGTACTTC.

V gene TRBV6-5 combines with J gene TRBJ1-1; TRBD1 is a possible D gene (6 bases). The CDR3 sequence is 15 residues long. Trimming pared 0 bases from V and 4 bases from J, leaving 12 bases between. Germline-derived CDR1 and CDR2 are MNHEY and SVGAGI. CDR3 amino acids: CASSYSGKGVTEAFF. CDR3 coding DNA: TGTGCCAGCAGTTACTCAGGAAAGGGGGTCACTGAAGCTTTCTTT.

Only one count was recorded for this clone. The chain has TRBV7-3 and TRBJ2-3, with 10 bases aligning to TRBD2. Germline values: CDR1 SGHTA, CDR2 FQGTGA. The CDR3 has 14 amino acids. V shed 2 bases and J 4 bases; nucleotides not matched to a gene: 0. For the CDR3, the DNA is TGTGCCAGCAGCTTACTAGCGGGAGCAGATACGCAGTATTTT. Translating it yields CASSLLAGADTQYF.

The genes are TRBV9 and TRBJ2-3, with D possibly being TRBD1 or TRBD2 (5 bases each). Germline V lookup: CDR1 SGDLS, CDR2 YYNGEE. V lost 3 bases and J lost 6, with 20 bases in between. The CDR3 has 16 residues. CDR3 region: CASSAGTATLSDTQYF. The CDR3 DNA reads as TGTGCCAGCAGCGCCGGGACCGCGACGTTGTCTGATACGCAGTATTTT.

The chain has TRBV11-2 and TRBJ2-3, with TRBD2 matching over 10 bases. The germline V gene encodes CDR1 SGHAT and CDR2 FQNNGV. J lost 3 bases, V lost 5 bases, and 8 bases had no gene match. The length of the CDR3 is 16 residues. The CDR3 protein is CASSPSGRAGTDTQYF. The CDR3 DNA is TGTGCCAGCAGCCCGAGCGGGAGGGCCGGGACAGATACGCAGTATTTT.

This clone has a handful of counts. J is TRBJ2-1 and V is TRBV4-1; D is undetermined. CDR3 length: 19 amino acids. V lost 0 bases and J 4 bases, leaving 22 bases between the germline ends. Per the germline V gene, CDR1 is MGHRA and CDR2 is YSYEKL. The CDR3 loop is CASSQEVIRSFRDYNEQFF. The CDR3 region has the DNA TGCGCCAGCAGCCAAGAAGTTATCCGTTCATTCCGCGATTACAATGAGCAGTTCTTC.

The chain couples TRBV5-8 to TRBJ2-3; D remains ambiguous. The length of the CDR3 is 15 residues. Germline CDR1 SGHTS, CDR2 YDEGEE. Trimming left V 1 base short and J 1 base short, with 10 bases between. CDR3 loop: CASSLYRFGTDTQYF. CDR3 nucleotide sequence: TGTGCCAGCAGCTTGTATAGGTTCGGCACAGATACGCAGTATTTT.

The CDR3 coding sequence is TGTGCCAGTAGCGGGACTAGCGGGGGGGCCTACAATGAGCAGTTCTTC. It yields the protein CASSGTSGGAYNEQFF. This chain joins TRBV19 and TRBJ2-1; 16 nucleotides agree with TRBD2. Germline V gene sequence: CDR1 LNHDA, CDR2 SQIVND (reference sequence). V shed 6 bases, J shed 2 bases, and the junction held 1 base outside the gene matches. The CDR3 is 16 amino acids.

V gene TRBV7-2 combines with J gene TRBJ2-5; D is unresolved. V was trimmed by 4 bases and J by 4 bases, leaving 10 bases between them. The germline CDR1 and CDR2 sequences are SGHTA and FQGNSA. This CDR3 spans 13 amino acids. This chain's CDR3 is CASSYLRRETQYF. In DNA, the CDR3 is TGTGCCAGCAGCTACCTAAGGCGAGAGACCCAGTACTTC.